Sequencing of this T cell receptor beta chain was carried out in a study of T cell changes during pregnancy in multiple sclerosis. Using immunoSEQ multiplex PCR, the repertoire was profiled, and TCRdb retains in-frame clones only, with some absent. This table has fewer than 110,000 clones, almost 95% appearing once. The source material was peripheral blood, sampled after pregnancy. The receptor comes from a female donor with multiple sclerosis, enrolled in a pregnancy study.

CDR3 sequence (DNA): TGTGCTAGTGGTTTGGTAGGGACAGACTTCAATGAGCAGTTCTTC. Residues: CASGLVGTDFNEQFF. V usage is TRBV12-5 and J usage is TRBJ2-1; 7 bases match TRBD1. The CDR3 spans 15 residues. Germline V CDR1 and CDR2: LGHNT, FRNRAP. Trimming cost V 0 bases and J 6 bases; bases outside gene matches: 5.